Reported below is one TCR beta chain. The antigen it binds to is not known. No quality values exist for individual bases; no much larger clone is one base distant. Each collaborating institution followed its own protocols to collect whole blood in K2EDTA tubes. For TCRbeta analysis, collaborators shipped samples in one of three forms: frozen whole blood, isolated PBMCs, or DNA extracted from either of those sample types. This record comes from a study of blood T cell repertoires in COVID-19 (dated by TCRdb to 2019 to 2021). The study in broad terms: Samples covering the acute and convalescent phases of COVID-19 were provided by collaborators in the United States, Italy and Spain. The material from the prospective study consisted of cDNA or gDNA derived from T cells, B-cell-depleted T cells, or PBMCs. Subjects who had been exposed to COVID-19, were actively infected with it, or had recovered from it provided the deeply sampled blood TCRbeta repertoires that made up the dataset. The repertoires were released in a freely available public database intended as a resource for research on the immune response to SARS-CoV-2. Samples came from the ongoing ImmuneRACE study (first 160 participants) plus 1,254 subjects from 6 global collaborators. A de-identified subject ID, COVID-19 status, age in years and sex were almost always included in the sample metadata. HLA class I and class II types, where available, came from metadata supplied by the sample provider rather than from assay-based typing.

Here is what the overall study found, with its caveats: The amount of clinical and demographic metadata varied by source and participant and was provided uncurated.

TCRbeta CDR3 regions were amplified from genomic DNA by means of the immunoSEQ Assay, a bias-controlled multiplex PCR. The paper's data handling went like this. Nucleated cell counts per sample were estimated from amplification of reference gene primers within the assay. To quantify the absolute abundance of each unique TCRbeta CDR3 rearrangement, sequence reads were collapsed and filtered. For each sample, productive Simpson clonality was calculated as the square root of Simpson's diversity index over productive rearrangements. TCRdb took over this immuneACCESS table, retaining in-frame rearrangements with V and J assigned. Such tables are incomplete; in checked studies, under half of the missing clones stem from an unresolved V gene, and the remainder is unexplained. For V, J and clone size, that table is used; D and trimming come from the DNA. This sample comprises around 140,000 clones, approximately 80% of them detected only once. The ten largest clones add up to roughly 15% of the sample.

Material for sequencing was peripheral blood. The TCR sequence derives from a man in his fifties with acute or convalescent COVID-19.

The CDR3 is CASGLVLGTRDGTYNEQFF. The DNA reads as follows: TGTGCTAGTGGTTTGGTACTGGGGACACGGGACGGAACCTACAATGAGCAGTTCTTC. This chain joins TRBV12-5 to TRBJ2-1, with a weak D call of TRBD1 (6 bases match). V is shortened by 0 bases, J by 2 bases, and the region joining them spans 20 bases. Measured from the cysteine to the phenylalanine, the CDR3 is 19 residues long. The kept DNA is CDR3 alone, 57 bases in frame from the first base. Per the germline V gene, LGHNT is the CDR1 and FRNRAP is the CDR2.